One and the same sample provided the 7 T cell receptor beta chains below, sequenced in a study of cytomegalovirus exposure and HLA in healthy donors. Vbeta (60) and Jbeta (13) primers were used in the PCR. Data came from immunoSEQ multiplex PCR; TCRdb stores just in-frame clones and leaves some out. The table records about 180,000 clones, over 65% of them present only once. Sequencing was done on a sample of PBMCs. These receptor sequences come from a man between 60 and 75 years old in good health and CMV-seronegative.

The chain combines TRBV2 with TRBJ1-5; 9 nucleotides match TRBD1. This CDR3 contains 17 residues. In germline, CDR1 is SNHLY, CDR2 FYNNEI. V trimming: 6 bases; J trimming: 2 bases; junction bases outside the gene matches: 11. CDR3 DNA sequence: TGTGCCAGCAGAGGTCCCGGGACAGGGTTGGGCAATCAGCCCCAGCATTTT. Its protein product is CASRGPGTGLGNQPQHF.

The chain is built from TRBV5-1 and TRBJ2-6; D is possibly TRBD1 (6 bases). Germline values: CDR1 SGHRS, CDR2 YFSETQ. The V gene lost 7 bases and the J gene lost 0 bases, with 14 bases spanning the gap. This CDR3 contains 16 residues. CDR3 amino acids: CASCTGPPSGANVLTF. DNA of the CDR3: TGCGCCAGCTGCACAGGGCCCCCCTCTGGGGCCAACGTCCTGACTTTC.

The chain carries TRBV6-5 and TRBJ2-7; D call uncertain. The V and J ends lost 4 bases and 3 bases respectively, with 4 bases between them. In germline, CDR1 is MNHEY, CDR2 SVGAGI. The CDR3 is 11 amino acids. CDR3 bases: TGTGCCAGCAGTTCTATCTACGAGCAGTACTTC. This encodes CASSSIYEQYF.

The rearrangement links TRBV10-3 to TRBJ2-1; a weak D match, TRBD1 (6 bases). The CDR3 length is 13 residues. Germline V lookup: CDR1 ENHRY, CDR2 SYGVKD. Trimming removed 2 bases from V and 9 bases from J, with 11 bases in between. Here the CDR3 DNA reads TGTGCCATCAGTGAGATGGACAGTAGTGAGCAGTTCTTC. Translation: CAISEMDSSEQFF.

A single count supports this clone. The chain is built from TRBV27 and TRBJ1-5; D call uncertain. CDR1 and CDR2 (germline): MNHEY, SMNVEV (reference sequence). The germline V and J ends were trimmed by 3 bases and 3 bases, with 12 bases remaining between them. The CDR3 loop spans 15 amino acids. CDR3 in DNA: TGTGCCAGCAGTTTGAATAGTCTCGACAATCAGCCCCAGCATTTT. This gives the protein CASSLNSLDNQPQHF.

The chain links TRBV2 to TRBJ2-1, with a possible D match to TRBD2 (6 bases). CDR3 size: 13 residues. V was pared by 11 bases and J by 6 bases, with 17 bases between. From germline, CDR1 is SNHLY and CDR2 FYNNEI. The CDR3: CACTWDSSNEQFF. The CDR3 DNA follows: TGTGCCTGCACCTGGGACTCCAGCAATGAGCAGTTCTTC.

This clone was seen a few times. The J gene is TRBJ2-3, the V gene TRBV6-4; weak D call: TRBD2 (6 bases). The CDR3 covers 17 residues. CDR1 is MRHNA, CDR2 SNTAGT, per germline. V lost 1 base and J 5 bases, leaving 19 bases between the germline ends. CDR3 sequence: CASSDWGDPRGGDTQYF. DNA for the CDR3: TGTGCCAGCAGTGACTGGGGGGACCCGAGAGGTGGAGATACGCAGTATTTT.